This passage covers 18 T cell receptor beta chains from one sample sequenced in a study of T cell responses to AZD1222 COVID-19 vaccine. TCRdb's table, derived via immunoSEQ multiplex PCR, lists solely in-frame clones and lacks some. The data contain about 150,000 clones, under 95% of them seen just once; the ten biggest clones take up under 10%. This material consisted of peripheral blood, taken on day 0 of AZD1222 vaccination. These receptors all come from an adult in good health.

The chain combines TRBV6-2 or TRBV6-3 with TRBJ2-1; 11 positions agree with TRBD1. Germline values: CDR1 MNHEY, CDR2 SVGEGT. The length of the CDR3 is 15 residues. The V and J ends lost 6 bases and 8 bases, in that order; junction bases with no gene match: 9. The CDR3 loop is CASSRGQGETDEQFF. DNA of the CDR3: TGTGCCAGCAGCAGGGGACAGGGGGAGACGGATGAGCAGTTCTTC.

CDR3 residues: CASSRAGVLFF. Written as DNA, the CDR3 is TGTGCCAGCAGCCGGGCAGGGGTTCTGTTTTTT. The chain couples TRBV11-2 to TRBJ1-4; perhaps TRBD1 as D (6 bases). The CDR3 covers 11 residues. Germline V CDR1 and CDR2: SGHAT, FQNNGV. Trimming took off 5 bases at V and 14 bases at J, with 12 bases between the two ends.

This sequence joins TRBV7-9 and TRBJ1-2; D is undetermined. CDR3 size: 13 residues. Germline CDR1 reads SEHNR; CDR2 reads FQNEAQ (reference sequence). V was cut by 3 bases and J by 4 bases, with 9 bases left in between. In nucleotides, the CDR3 is TGTGCCAGCAGCTTCGGGGATGGCTATGGCTACACCTTC. Its protein is CASSFGDGYGYTF.

This clone was detected only once. The chain has TRBV2 and TRBJ2-2; 8 nucleotides align to TRBD1. From germline, CDR1 is SNHLY and CDR2 FYNNEI. Trimming cost V 2 bases and J 9 bases; bases outside gene matches: 8. This CDR3 region has 15 residues. CDR3 in DNA: TGTGCCAGCAGTGAATATGGGCCAGGGGGCCGGGAGCTGTTTTTT. It translates to CASSEYGPGGRELFF.

The chain recombines TRBV6-5 with TRBJ1-6, with 10 bases identical to TRBD1. The CDR3 has 13 amino acids. Germline trimming cut 11 bases from V and 10 bases from J; bases unmatched to any gene: 8. Looked up from germline, CDR1 is MNHEY and CDR2 is SVGAGI. As DNA, the CDR3 is TGTGCCGGATCGACAGGGGGCGTCTCACCCCTCCACTTT. Its translation: CAGSTGGVSPLHF.

V gene TRBV28 combines with J gene TRBJ2-1; 7 nucleotides match TRBD1. The ends lost 8 bases at V and 2 bases at J; junction bases unmatched: 3. Per the germline V gene, CDR1 is MDHEN and CDR2 is SYDVKM. The CDR3 extends over 13 amino acids. In DNA form, the CDR3 reads TGTGCCAGCCGACAGGGTACCTACAATGAGCAGTTCTTC. It translates to CASRQGTYNEQFF.

The chain carries TRBV11-2 and TRBJ1-2; the D is unclear. The CDR3 length is 13 residues. Germline loops: CDR1 SGHAT, CDR2 FQNNGV. The V and J ends lost 5 bases and 0 bases respectively, with 7 bases between them. CDR3 in amino acids: CASSRVANYGYTF. CDR3 nucleotide sequence: TGTGCCAGCAGCCGAGTAGCTAACTATGGCTACACCTTC.

J is TRBJ2-5 and V is TRBV4-1; D possibly corresponds to TRBD1 (6 bases). CDR3 size: 15 residues. Germline V lookup: CDR1 MGHRA, CDR2 YSYEKL. V lost 5 bases, J lost 3 bases, and 16 bases lay in between. CDR3 DNA sequence: TGCGCCAGCAGCGCGTTAGGGGGTACTAAAGAGACCCAGTACTTC. This sequence encodes CASSALGGTKETQYF.

This clone was seen a single time. The chain recombines TRBV19 with TRBJ1-2; D is ambiguous. CDR1 and CDR2 from the germline V gene are LNHDA and SQIVND (reference sequence). V was pared by 1 base and J by 6 bases, with 3 bases between. The CDR3 contains 11 residues. In nucleotides, the CDR3 is TGTGCCAGTAGTATAGGGGATGGCTACACCTTC. Its translation is CASSIGDGYTF. The whole variable domain, filled in from reference TRBV19 and TRBJ1-2, reads DGGITQSPKYLFRKEGQNVTLSCEQNLNHDAMYWYRQDPGQGLRLIYYSQIVNDFQKGDIAEGYSVSREKKESFPLTVTSAQKNPTAFYLCASSIGDGYTFGSGTRLTVV.

The chain links TRBV18 to TRBJ1-6; TRBD1 aligns across 7 bases. After removal of 4 bases from V and 6 bases from J, the junction contained 3 bases not matched to a gene. The length of the CDR3 is 14 residues. Germline lookup yields CDR1 KGHSH and CDR2 LQKENI. In nucleotides, the CDR3 is TGTGCCAGCTCACTGACAGGGTCTAATTCACCCCTCCACTTT. It yields the protein CASSLTGSNSPLHF.

The chain has TRBV2 and TRBJ2-1, with 8 bases identical to TRBD2. This CDR3 region has 14 residues. J gave up 4 bases and V 8 bases, and 7 bases lay outside the gene matches. Germline CDR1 reads SNHLY; CDR2 reads FYNNEI. CDR3 sequence (DNA): TGTGCCAGCGGGGTAGCGGGGTCTTACAATGAGCAGTTCTTC. Protein: CASGVAGSYNEQFF.

This chain links TRBV30 with TRBJ1-6, with D tentatively TRBD1 (6 bases). Trimming left V 8 bases short and J 7 bases short, with 18 bases between. Germline assignment: CDR1 GTSNPN and CDR2 SVGIG (reference sequence). The CDR3 covers 14 residues. CDR3 in DNA: TGTGCCCAAAAGGTACAGGGCCGGAATTCACCCCTCCACTTT. Translating gives CAQKVQGRNSPLHF.

CDR3 loop: CASSLTASPSYNSPLHF. CDR3 bases: TGTGCCAGTAGTCTGACAGCTTCTCCTTCCTATAATTCACCCCTCCACTTT. The chain links TRBV19 to TRBJ1-6; the D gene is possibly TRBD1 (5 bases). V was shortened by 5 bases and J by 1 base, with 15 bases between the two germline ends. The CDR3 contains 17 residues. CDR1 and CDR2 from the germline V gene are LNHDA and SQIVND (reference sequence).

This clone is a singleton in its sample. The genes are TRBV28 and TRBJ1-1; 7 bases align to TRBD1. CDR3 length equals 13 residues. Trimming took 2 bases from V and 8 from J; bases not matched to a gene: 5. CDR1 and CDR2 from the germline V gene are MDHEN and SYDVKM. The CDR3 DNA reads TGTGCCAGCAGTTTACCCCAGGGGGTGGAAGCTTTCTTT. Protein sequence: CASSLPQGVEAFF.

This chain connects TRBV28 to TRBJ2-7; possible D gene TRBD1, 6 bases. CDR3 length equals 14 residues. The germline gives CDR1 MDHEN, CDR2 SYDVKM. The V end was cut by 5 bases, the J end by 6 bases, with 17 bases between. CDR3 in amino acids: CASSPQGNLVEQYF. The CDR3 DNA reads TGTGCCAGCAGTCCGCAGGGGAACTTGGTCGAGCAGTACTTC. The full variable domain, its missing parts supplied by reference TRBV28 and TRBJ2-7, is DVKVTQSSRYLVKRTGEKVFLECVQDMDHENMFWYRQDPGLGLRLIYFSYDVKMKEKGDIPEGYSVSREKKERFSLILESASTNQTSMYLCASSPQGNLVEQYFGPGTRLTVT.

The rearrangement joins TRBV6-5 to TRBJ1-4; D call uncertain. Germline CDR1 MNHEY, CDR2 SVGAGI. V lost 0 bases, J lost 8 bases, and 7 bases lay in between. The CDR3 runs to 13 residues. CDR3 sequence reads: CASSYSLSEKLFF. The CDR3 DNA reads TGTGCCAGCAGTTACTCTCTATCCGAAAAACTGTTTTTT.

V is TRBV28 and J is TRBJ2-5, with D possibly TRBD2 on 6 matching bases. The CDR3 covers 14 residues. CDR1 is MDHEN, CDR2 SYDVKM, per germline. V lost 8 bases and J 2 bases, leaving 15 bases between the germline ends. The CDR3 DNA is TGTGCCAGCCGGTCCCGGGACTGGCAAGAGACCCAGTACTTC. This codes for CASRSRDWQETQYF.

V is TRBV6-1 and J is TRBJ2-7; 12 bases are a match to TRBD2. Trimming removed 3 bases from V and 4 bases from J; junction bases left unmatched: 4. The CDR3 length is 15 residues. Germline V gene data show CDR1 as MNHNS and CDR2 as SASEGT. CDR3 residues: CASSDAGLAGYEQYF. DNA for the CDR3: TGTGCCAGCAGTGATGCAGGACTAGCGGGGTACGAGCAGTACTTC.